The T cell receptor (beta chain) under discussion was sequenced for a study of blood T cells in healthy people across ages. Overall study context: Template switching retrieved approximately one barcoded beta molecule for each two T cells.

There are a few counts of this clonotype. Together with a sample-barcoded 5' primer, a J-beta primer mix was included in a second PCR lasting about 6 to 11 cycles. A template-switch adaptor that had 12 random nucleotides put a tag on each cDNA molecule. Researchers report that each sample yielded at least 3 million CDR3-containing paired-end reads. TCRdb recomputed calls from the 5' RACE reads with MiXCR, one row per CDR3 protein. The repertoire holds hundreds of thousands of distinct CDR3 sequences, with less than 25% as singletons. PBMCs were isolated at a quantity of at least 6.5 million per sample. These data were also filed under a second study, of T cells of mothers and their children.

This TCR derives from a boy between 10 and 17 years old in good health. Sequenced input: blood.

CDR3 loop: CASSSEAANNSPLHF. The DNA for the CDR3 is TGCGCCAGCAGCTCCGAGGCAGCTAATAATTCACCCCTCCACTTT. V is TRBV5-1 and J is TRBJ1-6; D remains ambiguous. The CDR3 is 15 residues long. The V end was cut by 3 bases, the J end by 5 bases, with 12 bases between. Looked up from germline, CDR1 is SGHRS and CDR2 is YFSETQ.